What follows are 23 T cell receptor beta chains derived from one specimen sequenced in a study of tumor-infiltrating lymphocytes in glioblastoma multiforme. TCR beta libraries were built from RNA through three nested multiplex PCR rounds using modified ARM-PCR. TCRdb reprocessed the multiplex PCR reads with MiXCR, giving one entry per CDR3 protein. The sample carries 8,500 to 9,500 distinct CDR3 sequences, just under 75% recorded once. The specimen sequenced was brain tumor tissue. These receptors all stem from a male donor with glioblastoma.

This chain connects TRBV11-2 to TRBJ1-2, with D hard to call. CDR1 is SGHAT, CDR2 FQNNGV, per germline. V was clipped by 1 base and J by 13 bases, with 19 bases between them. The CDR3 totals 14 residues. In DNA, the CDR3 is TGTGCCAGCAGCTTAGGGGTCCGCCTTTTCGGTGCCACCTTC. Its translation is CASSLGVRLFGATF.

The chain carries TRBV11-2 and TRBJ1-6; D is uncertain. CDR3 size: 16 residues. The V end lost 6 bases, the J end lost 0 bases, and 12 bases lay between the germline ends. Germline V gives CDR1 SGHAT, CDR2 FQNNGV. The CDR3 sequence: CASRTAGSSYNSPLHF. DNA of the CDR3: TGTGCCAGCAGAACGGCGGGGAGCTCCTATAATTCACCCCTCCACTTT.

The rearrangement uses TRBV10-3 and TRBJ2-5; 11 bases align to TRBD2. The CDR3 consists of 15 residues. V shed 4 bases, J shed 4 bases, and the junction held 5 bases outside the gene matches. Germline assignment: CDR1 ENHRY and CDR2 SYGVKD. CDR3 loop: CAISGTSGGLETQYF. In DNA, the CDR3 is TGTGCCATCAGTGGAACTAGCGGGGGATTAGAGACCCAGTACTTC.

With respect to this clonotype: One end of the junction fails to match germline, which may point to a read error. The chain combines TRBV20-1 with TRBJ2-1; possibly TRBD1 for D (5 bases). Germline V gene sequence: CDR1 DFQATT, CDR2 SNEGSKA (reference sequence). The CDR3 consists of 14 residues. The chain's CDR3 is CGARDEAGLHEQFF. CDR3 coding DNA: TGCGGTGCTAGAGATGAAGCAGGGCTGCATGAGCAGTTCTTC.

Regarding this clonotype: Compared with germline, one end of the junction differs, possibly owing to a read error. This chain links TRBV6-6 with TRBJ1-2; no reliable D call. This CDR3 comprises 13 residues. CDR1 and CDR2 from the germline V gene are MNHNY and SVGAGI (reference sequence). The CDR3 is CASSPGAFGGHTF. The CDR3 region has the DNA TGTGCCAGCAGCCCAGGTGCCTTCGGTGGCCACACCTTC.

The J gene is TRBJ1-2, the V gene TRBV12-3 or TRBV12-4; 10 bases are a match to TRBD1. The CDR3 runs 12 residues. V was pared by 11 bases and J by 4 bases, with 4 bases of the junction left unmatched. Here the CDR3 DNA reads TGTGCCTTACGGACAGGGGGCTATGGCTACACCTTC. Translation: CALRTGGYGYTF.

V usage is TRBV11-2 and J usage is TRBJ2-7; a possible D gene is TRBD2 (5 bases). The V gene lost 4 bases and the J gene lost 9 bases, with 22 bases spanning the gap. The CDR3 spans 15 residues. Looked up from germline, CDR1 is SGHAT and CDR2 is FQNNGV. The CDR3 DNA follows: TGTGCCAGCAGCTCCTCTAGCCTAGCACTATACAGGCAGTACTTC. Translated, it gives CASSSSSLALYRQYF.

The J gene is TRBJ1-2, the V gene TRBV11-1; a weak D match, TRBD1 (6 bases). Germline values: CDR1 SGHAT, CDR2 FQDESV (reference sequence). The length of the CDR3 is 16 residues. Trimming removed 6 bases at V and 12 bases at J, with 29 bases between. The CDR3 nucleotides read TGTGCCAGCAGGGGTCTCAGACAGGCGAATGACTATGTCCACACCTTC. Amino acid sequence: CASRGLRQANDYVHTF.

For the CDR3, the DNA is TGTGCCAGCAGCTTTGGCGGGGCTGGCTACACCTTC. Its protein product is CASSFGGAGYTF. The chain joins TRBV11-2 to TRBJ1-2; a weak D match, TRBD1 (5 bases). Germline CDR1 SGHAT, CDR2 FQNNGV. This CDR3 has 12 residues. V was cut by 3 bases and J by 7 bases, with 9 bases left in between.

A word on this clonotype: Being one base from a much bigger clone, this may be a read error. The chain's CDR3 is CASSIQSSYEQYF. CDR3 bases: TGTGCCAGTAGTATCCAGAGCTCCTACGAGCAGTACTTC. The V gene is TRBV19, the J gene TRBJ2-7; no reliable D call. The CDR3 covers 13 residues. Per the germline V gene, CDR1 is LNHDA and CDR2 is SQIVND (reference sequence). V dropped 3 bases and J dropped 0 bases, with 6 bases sitting between them.

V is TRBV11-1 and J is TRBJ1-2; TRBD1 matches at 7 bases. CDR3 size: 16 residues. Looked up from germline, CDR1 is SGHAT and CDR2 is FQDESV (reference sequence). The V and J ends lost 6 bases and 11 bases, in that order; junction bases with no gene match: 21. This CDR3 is CASRDLGQANDCGYTF. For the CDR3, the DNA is TGTGCCAGCAGGGATCTCGGACAGGCGAATGACTGTGGATACACCTTC.

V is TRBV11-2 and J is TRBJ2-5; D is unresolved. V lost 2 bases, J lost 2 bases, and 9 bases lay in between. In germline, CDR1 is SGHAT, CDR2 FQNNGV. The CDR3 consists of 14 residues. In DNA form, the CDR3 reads TGTGCCAGCAGCTTAAGACGCAAACAAGAGACCCAGTACTTC. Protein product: CASSLRRKQETQYF.

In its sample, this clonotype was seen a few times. CDR3 amino acids: CSVFRDDPNEQYF. The CDR3 DNA reads TGCAGCGTCTTCCGGGATGATCCCAACGAGCAGTACTTC. The chain employs TRBV29-1 and TRBJ2-7; D is perhaps TRBD2 (5 bases). Germline V CDR1 and CDR2: SQVTM, ANQGSEA. V gave up 6 bases and J gave up 5 bases, with 17 bases separating them. The CDR3 consists of 13 residues.

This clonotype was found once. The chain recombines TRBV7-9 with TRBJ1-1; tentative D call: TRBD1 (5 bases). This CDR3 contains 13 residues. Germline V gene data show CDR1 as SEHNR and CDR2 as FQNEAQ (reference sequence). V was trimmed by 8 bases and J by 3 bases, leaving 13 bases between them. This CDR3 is CASYTMGDTEAFF. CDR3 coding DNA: TGTGCCAGCTATACAATGGGGGACACTGAAGCTTTCTTT. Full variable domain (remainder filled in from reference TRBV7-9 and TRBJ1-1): DTGVSQNPRHKITKRGQNVTFRCDPISEHNRLYWYRQTLGQGPEFLTYFQNEAQLEKSRLLSDRFSAERPKGSFSTLEIQRTEQGDSAMYLCASYTMGDTEAFFGQGTRLTVV.

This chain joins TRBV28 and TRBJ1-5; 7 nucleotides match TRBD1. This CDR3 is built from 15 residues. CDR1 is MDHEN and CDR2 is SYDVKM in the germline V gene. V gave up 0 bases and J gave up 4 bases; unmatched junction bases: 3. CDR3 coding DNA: TGTGCCAGCAGTTTATGGGGACAGCTGAATCAGCCCCAGCATTTT. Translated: CASSLWGQLNQPQHF.

Written as DNA, the CDR3 is TGCAGCGTTGGGAGGCAGGGGGGCAATGAGCAGTTCTTC. Residues: CSVGRQGGNEQFF. J is TRBJ2-1 and V is TRBV29-1, with D perhaps TRBD1 (7 bases). The CDR3 is made up of 13 amino acids. Trimming pared 4 bases from V and 6 bases from J, leaving 13 bases between. Per the germline V gene, CDR1 is SQVTM and CDR2 is ANQGSEA.

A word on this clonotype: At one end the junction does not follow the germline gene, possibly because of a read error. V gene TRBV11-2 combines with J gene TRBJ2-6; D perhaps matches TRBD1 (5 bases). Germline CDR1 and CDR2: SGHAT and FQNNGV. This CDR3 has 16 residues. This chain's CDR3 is CASSSRVHSGANVLPF. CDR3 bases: TGTGCCAGCAGCTCTAGGGTCCACTCTGGGGCCAACGTCCTGCCTTTC.

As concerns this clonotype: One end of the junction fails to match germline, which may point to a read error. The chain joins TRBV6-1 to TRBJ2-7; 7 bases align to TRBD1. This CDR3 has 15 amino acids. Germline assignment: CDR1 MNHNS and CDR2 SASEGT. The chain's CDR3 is CASTQDPGTVLEQCF. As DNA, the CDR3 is TGTGCCAGCACCCAGGACCCCGGGACAGTCTTGGAGCAGTGCTTC.

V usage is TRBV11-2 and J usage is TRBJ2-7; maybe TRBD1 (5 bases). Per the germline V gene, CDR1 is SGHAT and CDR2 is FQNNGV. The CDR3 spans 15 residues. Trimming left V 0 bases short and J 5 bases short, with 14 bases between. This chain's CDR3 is CASSLDPPGLNEQYF. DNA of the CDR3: TGTGCCAGCAGCTTAGACCCGCCAGGGTTGAACGAGCAGTACTTC.

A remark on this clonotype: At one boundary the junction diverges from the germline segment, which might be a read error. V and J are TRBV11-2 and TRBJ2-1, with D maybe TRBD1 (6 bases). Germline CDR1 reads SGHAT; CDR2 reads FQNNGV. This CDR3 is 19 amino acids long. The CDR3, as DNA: TGTGCCAGCAGCTTAGTGTCCAGGGGCCGAGAGAAAAGCCACAATGAACAGTTCTTC. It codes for CASSLVSRGREKSHNEQFF.

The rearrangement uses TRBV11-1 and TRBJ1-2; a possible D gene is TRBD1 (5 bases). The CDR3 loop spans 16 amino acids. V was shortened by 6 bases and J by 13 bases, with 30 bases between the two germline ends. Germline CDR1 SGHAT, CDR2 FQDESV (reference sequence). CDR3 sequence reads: CASRDLKQANDYVCTF. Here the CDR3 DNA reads TGTGCCAGCAGGGATCTCAAACAGGCGAATGACTATGTCTGCACCTTC.

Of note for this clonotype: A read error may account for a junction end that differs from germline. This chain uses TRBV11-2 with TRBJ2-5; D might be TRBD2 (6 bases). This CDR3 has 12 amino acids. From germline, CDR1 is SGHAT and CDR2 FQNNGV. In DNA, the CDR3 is TGTGCCAACTGCCTGAACCGGGAGCCGGTGGACTTC. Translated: CANCLNREPVDF.

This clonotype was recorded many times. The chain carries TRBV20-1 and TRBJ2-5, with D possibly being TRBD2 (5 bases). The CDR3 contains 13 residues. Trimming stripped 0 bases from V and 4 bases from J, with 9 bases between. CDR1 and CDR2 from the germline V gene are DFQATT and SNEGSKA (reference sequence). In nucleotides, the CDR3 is TGCAGTGCTAGAGAGTTTGGAGGAGAGACCCAGTACTTC. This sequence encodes CSAREFGGETQYF.